This T cell receptor (beta chain) was sequenced in a study of metastatic and nonmetastatic thyroid tumors. At the level of the study: Samples came from malignant and benign thyroid patients, and repertoires were compared across blood and tumor or nodule tissue.

The germline V gene encodes CDR1 DFQATT and CDR2 SNEGSKA (reference sequence). The CDR3 covers 15 residues. V was clipped by 0 bases and J by 0 bases, with 11 bases between them. As regards this clone: Its specificity is unknown.

TCRdb re-called clones from the PCR reads using MiXCR. Among about 35,000 clones, about 29% were seen once, and the ten largest hold 7.8%. Every patient was untreated before thyroid surgery. General study findings and limits: Malignant thyroid tumors reportedly exceeded benign nodules significantly in TCR beta diversity, with the difference appearing in blood and tumor.

J is TRBJ1-1 and V is TRBV20-1; no definite D call. Sample: blood. The clonotype originates from a female donor with papillary thyroid cancer or a benign thyroid nodule (not recorded which). Some clones in this sample may be carry-over from other donors' samples. Here the CDR3 DNA reads TGCAGTGCTAGAGATTTCGAGGGATTGAACACTGAAGCTTTCTTT. Translation: CSARDFEGLNTEAFF.